The 20 T cell receptor beta chains in this list originate from one sample, sequenced in a study of blood T cell repertoires in COVID-19. TCRdb's table, derived via immunoSEQ multiplex PCR, lists solely in-frame clones and lacks some. The sample carries 200,000 to 250,000 clones, under 90% recorded once. Sequencing used PBMCs or T cells enriched from blood (not recorded which). The source of these receptors is a woman between 40 and 50 years old who had been exposed to COVID-19.

Here the CDR3 DNA reads TGTGCCAGCTCACCACCGGGGGCGCGGGTTATTGACTACGAGCAGTACTTC. Amino acid sequence: CASSPPGARVIDYEQYF. The rearrangement joins TRBV18 to TRBJ2-7; perhaps TRBD1 as D (6 bases). The CDR3 has 17 amino acids. Per germline, CDR1 KGHSH and CDR2 LQKENI. V was pared by 0 bases and J by 3 bases, with 18 bases between. The variable domain in full, with the rest retrieved from reference TRBV18 and TRBJ2-7, is NAGVMQNPRHLVRRRGQEARLRCSPMKGHSHVYWYRQLPEEGLKFMVYLQKENIIDESGMPKERFSAEFPKEGPSILRIQQVVRGDSAAYFCASSPPGARVIDYEQYFGPGTRLTVT.

This rearrangement joins TRBV18 to TRBJ1-1; TRBD1 matches at 8 bases. V dropped 2 bases and J dropped 4; count of bases not matched to a gene: 6. Germline-derived CDR1 and CDR2 are KGHSH and LQKENI. This CDR3 has 15 amino acids. The CDR3 nucleotides are TGTGCCAGCTCACCAAACAGGGGGGGACCCACTGAAGCTTTCTTT. It is translated as CASSPNRGGPTEAFF.

This chain links TRBV10-1 with TRBJ2-7, with a weak D call TRBD2 (7 bases). V gave up 5 bases and J gave up 3 bases, with 17 bases separating them. The CDR3 extends over 15 amino acids. CDR1 is WNHNN, CDR2 SYGVQD, per germline (reference sequence). The CDR3 nucleotides are TGCGCCAGCAGTTGTCGGCGGGGGCCGATCTACGAGCAGTACTTC. This translates into CASSCRRGPIYEQYF.

This sequence joins TRBV6-1 and TRBJ1-2, with 8 bases that match TRBD1. Unmatched junction bases numbered 6, after V lost 1 base and J lost 8 bases. This CDR3 is built from 14 residues. The germline CDR1 and CDR2 sequences are MNHNS and SASEGT. The DNA for the CDR3 is TGTGCCAGCAGTGAAGGGGCGACAGGGGTAGGCTACACCTTC. Protein sequence: CASSEGATGVGYTF.

The chain has TRBV18 and TRBJ1-3; no definite D call. The CDR3 length is 15 residues. CDR1 KGHSH and CDR2 LQKENI come from the germline V gene. V lost 6 bases and J 0 bases, leaving 12 bases between the germline ends. The CDR3 bases are TGTGCCAGCTCTCCCGGACGGGACTCTGGAAACACCATATATTTT. Protein: CASSPGRDSGNTIYF.

This chain connects TRBV6-5 to TRBJ1-1; perhaps TRBD1 as D (6 bases). From germline, CDR1 is MNHEY and CDR2 SVGAGI. Trimming removed 6 bases at V and 5 bases at J, with 16 bases between. The CDR3 covers 14 residues. The CDR3 DNA sequence: TGTGCCAGCAGCCACACAGGGTTAGGGACTGAAGCTTTCTTT. It specifies CASSHTGLGTEAFF.

This clone was recorded once. The chain is built from TRBV7-9 and TRBJ1-5, with TRBD1 identical over 7 bases. V was pared by 5 bases and J by 3 bases, with 4 bases of the junction left unmatched. Per the germline V gene, CDR1 is SEHNR and CDR2 is FQNEAQ (reference sequence). There are 14 residues in the CDR3. The CDR3 bases are TGTGCCAGCAGCCTGACAGGGTCCAATCAGCCCCAGCATTTT. It codes for CASSLTGSNQPQHF.

A single count supports this clone. The chain carries TRBV3-1 (or the pseudogene TRBV3-2) and TRBJ2-2; D may be TRBD2 (5 bases). This CDR3 is 15 amino acids long. Germline CDR1 LGHDT, CDR2 YNNKEL (reference sequence). V shed 4 bases and J shed 0 bases, with 9 bases lying between them. CDR3 region: CASSPPGANTGELFF. CDR3 coding DNA: TGTGCCAGCAGCCCCCCCGGGGCGAACACCGGGGAGCTGTTTTTT.

The rearrangement links TRBV19 to TRBJ1-5; weak D call: TRBD1 (6 bases). Germline values: CDR1 LNHDA, CDR2 SQIVND (reference sequence). Trimming removed 7 bases from V and 6 bases from J, with 16 bases in between. The CDR3 has 14 amino acids. CDR3 residues: CASTQGREGQPQHF. The CDR3 DNA is TGTGCCAGTACGCAGGGGAGGGAGGGTCAGCCCCAGCATTTT.

This clone was observed at least ten times. The rearrangement uses TRBV7-2 and TRBJ1-2; 9 bases match TRBD1. CDR1 and CDR2 from the germline V gene are SGHTA and FQGNSA. The V and J ends lost 1 base and 7 bases, in that order; junction bases with no gene match: 7. This CDR3 is 15 amino acids long. This CDR3 reads CASSLVSGQGGGYTF. CDR3 DNA: TGTGCCAGCAGCTTAGTGTCGGGACAGGGAGGTGGCTACACCTTC.

The chain carries TRBV2 and TRBJ2-3, with TRBD2 matching over 8 bases. Germline CDR1 SNHLY, CDR2 FYNNEI. This CDR3 region has 15 residues. The ends lost 8 bases at V and 0 bases at J; junction bases unmatched: 7. The CDR3, as DNA: TGTGCCAGCCACCTACTAGCGGCAAGCACAGATACGCAGTATTTT. It encodes CASHLLAASTDTQYF.

This chain uses TRBV28 with TRBJ1-5, with TRBD1 matching 7 bases. V lost 5 bases and J lost 1; bases outside the gene matches: 5. Germline assignment: CDR1 MDHEN and CDR2 SYDVKM. This CDR3 region has 15 residues. CDR3 protein: CASSQTGRSNQPQHF. In DNA, the CDR3 is TGTGCCAGCAGTCAGACAGGGAGGAGCAATCAGCCCCAGCATTTT.

The chain carries TRBV3-1 (or the pseudogene TRBV3-2) and TRBJ1-5; possibly TRBD1 for D (5 bases). The germline V gene encodes CDR1 LGHDT and CDR2 YNNKEL (reference sequence). The CDR3 contains 14 residues. Trimming took 1 base from V and 6 from J, leaving 10 bases between them. The CDR3 spells CASSQGPRVQPQHF. The DNA for the CDR3 is TGTGCCAGCAGCCAAGGACCCAGGGTTCAGCCCCAGCATTTT.

This chain joins TRBV5-6 and TRBJ2-3; D uncertain. V lost 4 bases and J 6 bases, leaving 9 bases between the germline ends. CDR3 size: 12 residues. Looked up from germline, CDR1 is SGHDT and CDR2 is YYEEEE. CDR3 sequence: CASSQAADTQYF. CDR3 DNA: TGTGCCAGCAGCCAAGCAGCGGATACGCAGTATTTT.

In its sample, this clone was seen a few times. CDR3 region: CASSSSPWSAGELFF. CDR3 in DNA: TGTGCCAGCAGTTCTTCCCCATGGAGCGCCGGGGAGCTGTTTTTT. The genes are TRBV6-5 and TRBJ2-2; D ambiguous. Trimming removed 4 bases at V and 6 bases at J, with 15 bases between. The germline CDR1 and CDR2 sequences are MNHEY and SVGAGI. This CDR3 is built from 15 residues.

V usage is TRBV20-1 and J usage is TRBJ2-5, with a tentative D call TRBD1 (6 bases). Germline V lookup: CDR1 DFQATT, CDR2 SNEGSKA (reference sequence). This CDR3 contains 10 residues. With 6 bases removed from V and 7 bases from J, the gap between germline ends came to 9 bases. The CDR3 coding sequence is TGCAGTGCATCAGGGGCGACCCAGTACTTC. Its translation is CSASGATQYF.

The chain links TRBV3-1 (or the pseudogene TRBV3-2) to TRBJ2-1; 11 bases fit TRBD2. This CDR3 region has 18 residues. The V and J ends lost 0 bases and 9 bases, in that order; junction bases with no gene match: 13. Germline loops: CDR1 LGHDT, CDR2 YNNKEL (reference sequence). CDR3 amino acids: CASSQDRASGGSKGEQFF. In DNA form, the CDR3 reads TGTGCCAGCAGCCAAGATCGCGCTAGCGGGGGGTCGAAAGGTGAGCAGTTCTTC.

The V gene is TRBV5-6, the J gene TRBJ2-7; possibly TRBD1 for D (5 bases). CDR1 is SGHDT, CDR2 YYEEEE, per germline. V was pared by 0 bases and J by 0 bases, with 13 bases between. The CDR3 runs to 16 residues. The CDR3 loop is CASSLEGPRSSYEQYF. CDR3 bases: TGTGCCAGCAGCTTGGAGGGGCCGCGGAGCTCCTACGAGCAGTACTTC.

V usage is TRBV5-1 and J usage is TRBJ2-1; D might be TRBD1 (6 bases). Germline V CDR1 and CDR2: SGHRS, YFSETQ. The ends were cut back, 4 bases at V and 10 bases at J, with 12 bases in the middle. The CDR3 totals 12 residues. CDR3: CASSTTGTEQFF. The CDR3 nucleotides read TGCGCCAGCAGCACAACCGGGACAGAGCAGTTCTTC.

This clone was seen only once. The CDR3 here is CASSTKGQGDHGYTF. In nucleotides, the CDR3 is TGTGCCAGTAGCACCAAGGGACAGGGTGACCATGGCTACACCTTC. This sequence joins TRBV19 and TRBJ1-2; 9 bases are shared with TRBD1. Germline V lookup: CDR1 LNHDA, CDR2 SQIVND (reference sequence). CDR3 length: 15 amino acids. V shed 6 bases and J 6 bases; nucleotides not matched to a gene: 11.